The next 8 T cell receptor beta chains were all read from a single sample in a study of T cell responses to AZD1222 COVID-19 vaccine. Clones were sequenced by immunoSEQ multiplex PCR, and TCRdb holds only the in-frame ones, with some missing. Among some 150,000 clones listed, 75% to 90% were seen once. Sequencing was performed on peripheral blood, taken on day 0 of AZD1222 vaccination. The receptors come from an adult in good health.

The gene calls are TRBV29-1 and TRBJ1-2; weak D call: TRBD1 (6 bases). Germline CDR1 and CDR2: SQVTM and ANQGSEA. V was shortened by 3 bases and J by 4 bases, with 15 bases between the two germline ends. The CDR3 runs to 14 residues. The CDR3 nucleotides read TGCAGCGTTGAGAAGGGGCGGGGGCTCTATGGCTACACCTTC. Protein sequence: CSVEKGRGLYGYTF. Drawing the rest from reference TRBV29-1 and TRBJ1-2, the complete variable domain is SAVISQKPSRDICQRGTSLTIQCQVDSQVTMMFWYRQQPGQSLTLIATANQGSEATYESGFVIDKFPISRPNLTFSTLTVSNMSPEDSSIYLCSVEKGRGLYGYTFGSGTRLTVV.

The chain links TRBV2 to TRBJ2-2, with 7 bases that match TRBD1. The CDR3 consists of 15 residues. The V and J ends lost 7 bases and 6 bases, in that order; junction bases with no gene match: 11. In germline, CDR1 is SNHLY, CDR2 FYNNEI. The CDR3 spells CASIHRQGGSGELFF. CDR3 in DNA: TGTGCCAGCATCCACCGACAGGGTGGGTCCGGGGAGCTGTTTTTT.

The chain has TRBV7-9 and TRBJ2-3; the D is unclear. The CDR3 spans 12 residues. The V end lost 8 bases, the J end lost 6 bases, and 12 bases lay between the germline ends. Germline CDR1 reads SEHNR; CDR2 reads FQNEAQ (reference sequence). The CDR3 loop reads CASDHIGDTQYF. Written as DNA, the CDR3 is TGTGCCAGCGACCATATAGGGGATACGCAGTATTTT.

This chain connects TRBV30 to TRBJ2-2; 8 positions match TRBD1. V was pared by 4 bases and J by 2 bases, with 9 bases of the junction left unmatched. CDR3 length equals 16 residues. Germline-derived CDR1 and CDR2 are GTSNPN and SVGIG (reference sequence). The chain's CDR3 is CAWMPRQGPNTGELFF. The CDR3 DNA reads as TGTGCCTGGATGCCACGACAGGGGCCTAACACCGGGGAGCTGTTTTTT.

The gene calls are TRBV15 and TRBJ1-5; a weak D match, TRBD1 (5 bases). Germline CDR1 and CDR2: LNHNV and YYDKDF (reference sequence). The V gene lost 7 bases and the J gene lost 2 bases, with 9 bases spanning the gap. CDR3 length equals 13 residues. CDR3 amino acids: CATTAGGNQPQHF. CDR3 nucleotides: TGTGCCACCACCGCGGGGGGCAATCAGCCCCAGCATTTT.

CDR3 loop: CASSLGGGNEKLFF. The CDR3 bases are TGTGCCAGCAGCTTAGGAGGGGGTAATGAAAAACTGTTTTTT. The chain carries TRBV7-6 and TRBJ1-4, with D perhaps matching TRBD1 (6 bases). Trimming removed 1 base at V and 4 bases at J, with 7 bases between. Per the germline V gene, CDR1 is SGHVS and CDR2 is FNYEAQ. This CDR3 contains 14 residues.

This clone was seen only once. The chain employs TRBV6-4 and TRBJ2-1; D gene ambiguous. Trimming pared 4 bases from V and 9 bases from J, leaving 13 bases between. The CDR3 totals 13 residues. Germline V gives CDR1 MRHNA, CDR2 SNTAGT. The CDR3 coding sequence is TGTGCCAGCAGTGCCTTACTGCAAAGTGAGCAGTTCTTC. Amino acid sequence: CASSALLQSEQFF.

This clone came up once. This chain connects TRBV2 to TRBJ2-1; the match to TRBD2 covers 10 bases. Germline assignment: CDR1 SNHLY and CDR2 FYNNEI. Germline trimming cut 5 bases from V and 7 bases from J; bases unmatched to any gene: 8. This CDR3 is built from 15 residues. The CDR3 region has the DNA TGTGCCAGCAGTCCTTTAGCGGGGGGTCCAAATGAGCAGTTCTTC. It yields the protein CASSPLAGGPNEQFF.